The present TCR beta chain was sequenced within a study of OX40 agonist ivuxolimab in advanced cancers. General study points: Expansion of clones was among the lowest in partial responders at 0.1-3.0 mg/kg. Both CD4+ and CD8+ T cell populations in blood had undergone clonal expansion by week 6 at 0.1 to 3.0 mg/kg.

With regard to this clone: The target antigen is unknown.

Libraries were prepared by immunoSEQ multiplex PCR; TCRdb keeps only in-frame clonotypes and omits some of them. The sample lists over 95,000 clones; over 75% were seen once. The clonotype comes from an adult with an advanced solid tumor such as melanoma, head and neck, liver or kidney cancer. The starting material was CD4+ or CD8+ T cells sorted from blood, obtained in a trial of the OX40 agonist ivuxolimab.

The CDR3 sequence is CASSPQGGRTEAFF. CDR3 DNA sequence: TGTGCCAGCAGCCCACAGGGGGGTAGGACTGAAGCTTTCTTT. This sequence joins TRBV27 and TRBJ1-1; 8 positions match TRBD1. Germline CDR1 MNHEY, CDR2 SMNVEV (reference sequence). The CDR3 loop spans 14 amino acids. V dropped 6 bases and J dropped 5; count of bases not matched to a gene: 8.